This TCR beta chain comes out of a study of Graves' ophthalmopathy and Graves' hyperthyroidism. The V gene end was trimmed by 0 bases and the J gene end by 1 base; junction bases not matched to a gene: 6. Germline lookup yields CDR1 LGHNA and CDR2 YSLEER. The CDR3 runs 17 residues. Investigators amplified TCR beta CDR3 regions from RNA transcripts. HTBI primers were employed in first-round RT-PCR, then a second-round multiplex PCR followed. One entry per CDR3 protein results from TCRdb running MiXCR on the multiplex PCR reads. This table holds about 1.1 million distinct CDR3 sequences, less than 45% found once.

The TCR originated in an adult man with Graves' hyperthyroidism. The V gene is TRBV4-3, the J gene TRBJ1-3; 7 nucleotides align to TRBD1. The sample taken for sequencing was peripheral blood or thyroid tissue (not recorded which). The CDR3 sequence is CASSQDRQGRSGNTIYF. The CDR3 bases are TGCGCCAGCAGCCAAGATCGACAGGGTCGTTCTGGAAACACCATATATTTT.